Listed here are 16 T cell receptor beta chains from one sample, sequenced in a study of T cell responses to AZD1222 COVID-19 vaccine. Here immunoSEQ multiplex PCR was the method, and the copy in TCRdb shows in-frame clones only, minus some. The repertoire includes 100,000 to 150,000 clones, approximately 85% of them detected once, and roughly 4% sits in the top ten. Material: peripheral blood, obtained 28 days after the second AZD1222 dose. Receptors were obtained from an adult who received the AZD1222 COVID-19 vaccine.

This clone occurred a few times. The CDR3 loop is CASSQVSGGFGTQYF. The CDR3 DNA is TGTGCCAGCAGCCAAGTTAGCGGGGGTTTCGGGACCCAGTACTTC. The chain recombines TRBV3-1 (or the pseudogene TRBV3-2) with TRBJ2-5; 9 nucleotides match TRBD2. Trimming took 1 base from V and 7 from J; bases not matched to a gene: 7. The CDR3 has 15 residues. CDR1 is LGHDT and CDR2 is YNNKEL in the germline V gene (reference sequence).

V usage is TRBV28 and J usage is TRBJ1-6; D ambiguous. The length of the CDR3 is 14 residues. Trimming pared 3 bases from V and 7 bases from J, leaving 10 bases between. CDR1 MDHEN and CDR2 SYDVKM come from the germline V gene. The CDR3 sequence: CASSFGLGNSPLHF. The CDR3 DNA is TGTGCCAGCAGTTTTGGGTTGGGAAATTCACCCCTCCACTTT.

Only one count was recorded for this clone. The chain couples TRBV2 to TRBJ2-2; possible D gene TRBD1, 5 bases. CDR3 size: 13 residues. Germline V gives CDR1 SNHLY, CDR2 FYNNEI. Trimming shortened V by 8 bases and J by 7 bases, and 14 bases separated the two germline ends. DNA for the CDR3: TGTGCCAGCCGCGTAGGGGCGGTCGGGGAGCTGTTTTTT. Translation gives CASRVGAVGELFF.

V gene TRBV29-1 combines with J gene TRBJ1-3; D is unclear. CDR3 length: 13 residues. The germline V gene has CDR1 SQVTM and CDR2 ANQGSEA. V lost 2 bases and J 0 bases, leaving 5 bases between the germline ends. The CDR3 nucleotides read TGCAGCGTTGAAAAATTCTCTGGAAACACCATATATTTT. It yields the protein CSVEKFSGNTIYF.

This clone was seen a few times. The V call is TRBV7-2, the J call TRBJ1-6; 7 nucleotides align to TRBD1. The ends lost 5 bases at V and 9 bases at J; junction bases unmatched: 7. Germline loops: CDR1 SGHTA, CDR2 FQGNSA. The CDR3 length is 14 residues. The CDR3 sequence: CASSPRQGSSPLHF. In DNA, the CDR3 is TGTGCCAGCAGCCCTCGACAGGGTAGTTCACCCCTCCACTTT.

The rearrangement joins TRBV5-1 to TRBJ2-3; possible D gene TRBD2, 7 bases. With 9 bases removed from V and 5 bases from J, the gap between germline ends came to 16 bases. From germline, CDR1 is SGHRS and CDR2 YFSETQ. This CDR3 region has 13 residues. CDR3 in amino acids: CATSLGGGDTQYF. The CDR3 nucleotides read TGCGCCACCTCTTTAGGGGGGGGAGATACGCAGTATTTT.

CDR3 residues: CASSLAAVNEQFF. CDR3 nucleotide sequence: TGTGCCAGCAGTTTAGCTGCGGTCAATGAGCAGTTCTTC. The chain combines TRBV12-3 or TRBV12-4 with TRBJ2-1; the D is unclear. This CDR3 is 13 amino acids long. Trimming removed 0 bases at V and 6 bases at J, with 6 bases between.

This clone was recorded once. The rearrangement joins TRBV27 to TRBJ1-2, with D unresolved. V lost 5 bases, J lost 8 bases, and 15 bases lay in between. The CDR3 extends over 13 amino acids. Germline CDR1 is MNHEY and CDR2 is SMNVEV (reference sequence). CDR3 nucleotides: TGTGCCAGCAGTCCAGACGCTGCGTGGGGCTACACCTTC. Residues: CASSPDAAWGYTF.

The chain carries TRBV10-2 and TRBJ1-6; 7 nucleotides align to TRBD1. CDR1 WSHSY and CDR2 SAAADI come from the germline V gene. The length of the CDR3 is 12 residues. V lost 7 bases and J lost 10; bases outside the gene matches: 4. The CDR3 loop reads CASKGAGSPLHF. In DNA, the CDR3 is TGCGCCAGCAAGGGGGCCGGGTCACCCCTCCACTTT.

This chain links TRBV6-1 with TRBJ2-1; D may be TRBD1 or TRBD2 (5 bases each). This CDR3 region has 14 residues. V was cut by 7 bases and J by 0 bases, with 10 bases left in between. CDR1 and CDR2 (germline): MNHNS, SASEGT. Written as DNA, the CDR3 is TGTGCCAGCAACGGGGCGAGCTCCTACAATGAGCAGTTCTTC. Encoded protein: CASNGASSYNEQFF.

This chain links TRBV6-5 with TRBJ2-3; the D is unclear. V lost 2 bases to trimming and J lost 7 bases, with 10 bases between them. Germline V gene sequence: CDR1 MNHEY, CDR2 SVGAGI. This CDR3 is built from 13 residues. This CDR3 is CASSYVGSNTQYF. CDR3 DNA sequence: TGTGCCAGCAGTTACGTCGGCAGCAATACGCAGTATTTT.

This chain links TRBV6-5 with TRBJ2-3, with D possibly being TRBD1 or TRBD2 (5 bases each). V was trimmed by 8 bases and J by 3 bases, leaving 12 bases between them. Germline CDR1 MNHEY, CDR2 SVGAGI. There are 13 residues in the CDR3. CDR3 sequence (DNA): TGTGCCAGCGGGAATTGGGGGACAGATACGCAGTATTTT. Protein sequence: CASGNWGTDTQYF.

This rearrangement joins TRBV7-9 to TRBJ2-6; D unresolved. The germline gives CDR1 SEHNR, CDR2 FQNEAQ (reference sequence). There are 14 residues in the CDR3. V gave up 5 bases and J gave up 1 base, with 6 bases separating them. The chain's CDR3 is CASSDASGANVLTF. In nucleotides, the CDR3 is TGTGCCAGCAGCGACGCGTCTGGGGCCAACGTCCTGACTTTC.

CDR3 loop: CASSLGGAGELFF. The CDR3, as DNA: TGTGCCAGCAGTTTAGGGGGAGCCGGGGAGCTGTTTTTT. The chain is built from TRBV12-3 or TRBV12-4 and TRBJ2-2; a weak D match, TRBD2 (5 bases). The CDR3 totals 13 residues. Trimming left V 1 base short and J 6 bases short, with 6 bases between.

The chain recombines TRBV3-1 (or the pseudogene TRBV3-2) with TRBJ2-7; tentative D call: TRBD1 (6 bases). Germline CDR1 reads LGHDT; CDR2 reads YNNKEL (reference sequence). Trimming removed 3 bases from V and 2 bases from J, with 14 bases in between. The CDR3 loop spans 15 amino acids. CDR3 protein: CASSHPQGSTYEQYF. The CDR3 DNA sequence: TGTGCCAGCAGCCACCCCCAGGGGTCCACCTACGAGCAGTACTTC.

The chain has TRBV3-1 (or the pseudogene TRBV3-2) and TRBJ1-1; tentatively, D is TRBD1 (6 bases). CDR1 is LGHDT and CDR2 is YNNKEL in the germline V gene (reference sequence). Trimming removed 3 bases at V and 4 bases at J, with 9 bases between. The CDR3 runs 13 residues. CDR3 in DNA: TGTGCCAGCAGCCAGTTGGACAGCACTGAAGCTTTCTTT. This encodes CASSQLDSTEAFF.